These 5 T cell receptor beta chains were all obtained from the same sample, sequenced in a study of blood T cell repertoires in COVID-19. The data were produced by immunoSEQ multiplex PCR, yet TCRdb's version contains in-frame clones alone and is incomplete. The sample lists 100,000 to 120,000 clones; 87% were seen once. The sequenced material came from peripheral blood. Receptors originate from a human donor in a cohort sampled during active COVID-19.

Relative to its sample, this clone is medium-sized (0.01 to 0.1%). The CDR3 sequence: CASSPRQGNYGYTF. In DNA form, the CDR3 reads TGCGCCAGCAGCCCCAGACAGGGGAACTATGGCTACACCTTC. The V gene is TRBV4-1, the J gene TRBJ1-2, with 8 bases identical to TRBD1. The junction had 3 bases not matched to a gene; V was cut back by 4 bases and J by 2 bases. Per germline, CDR1 MGHRA and CDR2 YSYEKL. The CDR3 sequence is 14 residues long.

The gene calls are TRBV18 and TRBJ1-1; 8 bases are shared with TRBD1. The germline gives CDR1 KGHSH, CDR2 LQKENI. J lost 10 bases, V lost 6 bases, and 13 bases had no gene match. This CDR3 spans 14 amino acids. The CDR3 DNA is TGTGCCAGCTCTCCTACAGGGACAGGAGACGTAGCTTTCTTT. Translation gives CASSPTGTGDVAFF.

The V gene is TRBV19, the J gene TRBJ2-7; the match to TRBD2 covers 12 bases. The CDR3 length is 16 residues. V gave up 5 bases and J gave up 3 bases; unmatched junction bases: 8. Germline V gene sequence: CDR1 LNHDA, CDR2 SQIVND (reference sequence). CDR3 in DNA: TGTGCCAGTAGTTCCCGGACTAGCGGGGTCCTCTACGAGCAGTACTTC. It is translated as CASSSRTSGVLYEQYF.

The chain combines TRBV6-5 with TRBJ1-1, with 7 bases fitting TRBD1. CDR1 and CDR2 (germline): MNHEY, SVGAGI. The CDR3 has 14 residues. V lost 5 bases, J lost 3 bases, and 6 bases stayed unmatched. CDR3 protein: CASSLRQGDTEAFF. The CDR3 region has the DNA TGTGCCAGCAGTCTGAGACAGGGTGACACTGAAGCTTTCTTT.

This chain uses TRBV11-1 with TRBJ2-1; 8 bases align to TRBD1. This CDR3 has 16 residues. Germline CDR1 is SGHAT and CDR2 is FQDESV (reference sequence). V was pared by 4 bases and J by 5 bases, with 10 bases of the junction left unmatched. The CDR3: CASSYRQGRGDNEQFF. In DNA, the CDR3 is TGTGCCAGCAGCTATAGACAGGGGCGAGGGGACAATGAGCAGTTCTTC.